Sequencing of this T cell receptor (beta chain) was carried out in a study of regulatory T cells in long-lasting Graves disease. Time point given: newly diagnosed GD, antithyroid drugs for less than 3 months. Scientists built the TCR library using RNA that was extracted from PBMCs. This clonotype occurred a few times. Its cognate antigen is unknown. This CDR3 is built from 10 residues. Germline V CDR1 and CDR2: MDHEN, SYDVKM. Deletions cut 10 bases from V and 2 bases from J, with 5 bases between. Study-level points and caveats: Comparison showed that persistent patients shared more public clonotypes (about 2,600) than new patients (roughly 1,000).

Sequencing libraries for TCR beta were prepared with iRepertoire HTBI primers and Arm-PCR of CDR3 regions. TCRdb itself ran the multiplex PCR reads through MiXCR, one entry per CDR3 protein. The sample comprises hundreds of thousands of distinct CDR3 sequences, 18% of which are singletons, and 38% rests with the top ten. The TCR was taken from a female donor with Graves disease. Source: peripheral blood mononuclear cells (PBMCs), taken at new diagnosis, from a patient treated with antithyroid drugs. This sequence joins TRBV28 and TRBJ1-2; possible D gene TRBD1, 5 bases. The CDR3 DNA follows: TGTGCCACAGGGAACTATGGCTACACCTTC. It codes for CATGNYGYTF.